Following are 29 T cell receptor beta chains from one sample sequenced in a study of OX40 agonist ivuxolimab in advanced cancers. Measured with immunoSEQ multiplex PCR; TCRdb has only the in-frame clones, and not every one. Here the sample spans around 20,000 clones, approximately 86% being singletons. Sequenced here: CD4+ or CD8+ T cells sorted from blood, sampled in a trial of the OX40 agonist ivuxolimab. These receptors came from an adult with an advanced solid tumor such as melanoma, head and neck, liver or kidney cancer.

The rearrangement uses TRBV18 and TRBJ2-5; no clear D. The length of the CDR3 is 13 residues. Trimming took off 1 base at V and 1 base at J, with 4 bases between the two ends. The V gene's germline CDR1 is KGHSH and CDR2 LQKENI. This CDR3 reads CASSPRPQETQYF. CDR3 in DNA: TGTGCCAGCTCACCACGCCCCCAAGAGACCCAGTACTTC.

Here the CDR3 DNA reads TGTGCCAGCTGGGGATACGAGCAGTACTTC. Encoded protein: CASWGYEQYF. The chain recombines TRBV5-4 with TRBJ2-7, with D uncertain. Looked up from germline, CDR1 is SGHNT and CDR2 is YYREEE (reference sequence). The CDR3 loop spans 10 amino acids. The ends were cut back, 7 bases at V and 4 bases at J, with 6 bases in the middle.

The chain uses TRBV10-3 and TRBJ2-2; D is perhaps TRBD1 (5 bases). Between the trimmed V and J ends, which lost 3 bases and 4 bases, there was a span of 12 bases. Germline V lookup: CDR1 ENHRY, CDR2 SYGVKD. This CDR3 comprises 15 residues. Here the CDR3 reads CAISEQVVITGELFF. CDR3 DNA: TGTGCCATCAGTGAACAGGTAGTAATCACCGGGGAGCTGTTTTTT.

The rearrangement uses TRBV5-4 and TRBJ1-1; 7 bases fit TRBD1. There are 14 residues in the CDR3. Trimming took 5 bases from V and 1 from J; bases not matched to a gene: 5. Germline values: CDR1 SGHNT, CDR2 YYREEE (reference sequence). In DNA form, the CDR3 reads TGTGCCAGCAGGCCGGGACAGACGAACACTGAAGCTTTCTTT. It codes for CASRPGQTNTEAFF.

About this clone itself: Germline is not matched at one junction end, which may reflect a read error. The V call is TRBV5-5, the J call TRBJ2-3; D uncertain. The CDR3 consists of 13 residues. Germline CDR1 and CDR2: SGHKS and YYEKEE (reference sequence). For the CDR3, the DNA is TGTGCCAGCAGCTTGGTCAGCAGAGATACGCAGTATTTT. Translation gives CASSLVSRDTQYF.

This clone has a handful of counts. J is TRBJ2-1 and V is TRBV19, with 11 bases lining up with TRBD2. The ends lost 8 bases at V and 1 base at J; junction bases unmatched: 7. The CDR3 is 16 residues long. Germline CDR1 is LNHDA and CDR2 is SQIVND (reference sequence). CDR3: CASGQLAGGSYNEQFF. CDR3 DNA: TGTGCCAGTGGACAGCTAGCGGGAGGTTCCTACAATGAGCAGTTCTTC.

This clone was recorded only once. V usage is TRBV19 and J usage is TRBJ1-5; no definite D call. The germline CDR1 and CDR2 sequences are LNHDA and SQIVND (reference sequence). This CDR3 has 13 residues. V lost 8 bases, J lost 8 bases, and 16 bases lay in between. In DNA form, the CDR3 reads TGTGCCAGTGCCTCTCGGGCCTCTGAGCCCCAGCATTTT. Translating gives CASASRASEPQHF.

The V and J genes are TRBV5-6 and TRBJ2-1, with 13 bases lining up with TRBD2. The germline V gene encodes CDR1 SGHDT and CDR2 YYEEEE. The J segment lost 4 bases and the V segment lost 3 bases, leaving 7 bases of the junction unmatched. The CDR3 totals 17 residues. As DNA, the CDR3 is TGTGCCAGCAGCTCCCCCGGGACTAGCGGGACGTACAATGAGCAGTTCTTC. Translated, it gives CASSSPGTSGTYNEQFF.

The CDR3 region has the DNA TGTGCCAGCAGCTTTTCCGGACAAGAGACCCAGTACTTC. It encodes CASSFSGQETQYF. The gene calls are TRBV11-3 and TRBJ2-5; D gene uncertain. CDR1 is SGHNT and CDR2 is YENEEA in the germline V gene. With 3 bases removed from V and 2 bases from J, the gap between germline ends came to 7 bases. The CDR3 length is 13 residues. The full variable domain, completed using reference TRBV11-3 and TRBJ2-5, is EAGVVQSPRYKIIEKKQPVAFWCNPISGHNTLYWYLQNLGQGPELLIRYENEEAVDDSQLPKDRFSAERLKGVDSTLKIQPAELGDSAVYLCASSFSGQETQYFGPGTRLLVL.

The rearrangement uses TRBV5-6 and TRBJ2-7; D not certain. This CDR3 contains 14 residues. CDR1 is SGHDT, CDR2 YYEEEE, per germline. V lost 2 bases to trimming and J lost 1 base, with 10 bases between them. The CDR3 nucleotides read TGTGCCAGCAGCTTAGGGTTCGGTTCCTACGAGCAGTACTTC. Translating it yields CASSLGFGSYEQYF.

The chain is built from TRBV6-5 and TRBJ2-3; D not certain. CDR1 and CDR2 (germline): MNHEY, SVGAGI. Trimming cost V 0 bases and J 2 bases, with 12 bases left between them. This CDR3 is 16 amino acids long. The CDR3 is CASSYSRFIATDTQYF. In DNA form, the CDR3 reads TGTGCCAGCAGTTACTCTCGGTTCATAGCCACAGATACGCAGTATTTT.

The CDR3 reads CASSETQYF. Here the CDR3 DNA reads TGTGCCAGCAGCGAGACCCAGTACTTC. This rearrangement joins TRBV7-9 to TRBJ2-5; no clear D gene. Germline CDR1 is SEHNR and CDR2 is FQNEAQ (reference sequence). The CDR3 has 9 amino acids. V lost 5 bases and J 5 bases, leaving 0 bases between the germline ends. The full variable domain, in which reference TRBV7-9 and TRBJ2-5 provide the parts outside the CDR3, is DTGVSQNPRHKITKRGQNVTFRCDPISEHNRLYWYRQTLGQGPEFLTYFQNEAQLEKSRLLSDRFSAERPKGSFSTLEIQRTEQGDSAMYLCASSETQYFGPGTRLLVL.

In DNA form, the CDR3 reads TGCGCCAGCAGTGAGTCGGTAGGGCAGACCCAGTACTTC. Translated, it gives CASSESVGQTQYF. V gene TRBV10-1 combines with J gene TRBJ2-5; D unclear. This CDR3 contains 13 residues. Trimming took 0 bases from V and 6 from J, leaving 8 bases between them. Germline CDR1 WNHNN, CDR2 SYGVQD (reference sequence).

The sample holds a few counts of this clone. The J gene is TRBJ2-1, the V gene TRBV2; D is ambiguous. Trimming cost V 5 bases and J 5 bases, with 19 bases left between them. The CDR3 loop spans 16 amino acids. Germline V gene lookup returns CDR1 SNHLY and CDR2 FYNNEI. The CDR3 DNA reads TGTGCCAGCAGTCCACAGCCTCCCTCTAAGCACAATGAGCAGTTCTTC. It yields the protein CASSPQPPSKHNEQFF.

The chain combines TRBV5-1 with TRBJ1-3; D ambiguous. Deletions cut 0 bases from V and 0 bases from J, with 7 bases between. The CDR3 sequence is 15 residues long. CDR1 and CDR2 (germline): SGHRS, YFSETQ. The CDR3 region has the DNA TGCGCCAGCAGCTTGGGTGCTGACTCTGGAAACACCATATATTTT. It specifies CASSLGADSGNTIYF.

This chain links TRBV2 with TRBJ1-5; the D is unclear. Per the germline V gene, CDR1 is SNHLY and CDR2 is FYNNEI. The ends were cut back, 4 bases at V and 0 bases at J, with 7 bases in the middle. The CDR3 is 14 amino acids. CDR3 amino acids: CASSAVDSNQPQHF. The CDR3 nucleotides read TGTGCCAGCAGTGCAGTCGATAGCAATCAGCCCCAGCATTTT.

This clone was seen only once. V is TRBV9 and J is TRBJ1-6; no firm D call. There are 12 residues in the CDR3. The germline CDR1 and CDR2 sequences are SGDLS and YYNGEE. Trimming stripped 4 bases from V and 7 bases from J, with 6 bases between. CDR3 DNA sequence: TGTGCCAGCAGCCCAGAGAATTCACCCCTCCACTTT. Its protein is CASSPENSPLHF. Together with reference TRBV9 and TRBJ1-6, the CDR3 gives the full variable domain: DSGVTQTPKHLITATGQRVTLRCSPRSGDLSVYWYQQSLDQGLQFLIQYYNGEERAKGNILERFSAQQFPDLHSELNLSSLELGDSALYFCASSPENSPLHFGNGTRLTVT.

V is TRBV7-3 and J is TRBJ2-3; 7 bases fit TRBD1. Trimming removed 2 bases from V and 0 bases from J; junction bases left unmatched: 2. The CDR3 is 15 amino acids. Germline CDR1 is SGHTA and CDR2 is FQGTGA. The CDR3 coding sequence is TGTGCCAGCAGCTTACGGGACAGTAGCACAGATACGCAGTATTTT. It encodes CASSLRDSSTDTQYF. The full variable domain, in which reference TRBV7-3 and TRBJ2-3 provide the parts outside the CDR3, is GAGVSQTPSNKVTEKGKYVELRCDPISGHTALYWYRQSLGQGPEFLIYFQGTGAADDSGLPNDRFFAVRPEGSVSTLKIQRTERGDSAVYLCASSLRDSSTDTQYFGPGTRLTVL.

V usage is TRBV19 and J usage is TRBJ2-2, with D uncertain. The germline V gene encodes CDR1 LNHDA and CDR2 SQIVND (reference sequence). Between the trimmed V and J ends, which lost 8 bases and 3 bases, there was a span of 16 bases. The CDR3 length is 15 residues. The CDR3 spells CASQAVGIYTGELFF. In DNA form, the CDR3 reads TGTGCCAGTCAGGCGGTGGGTATCTACACCGGGGAGCTGTTTTTT.

As for this clone: The junction departs from germline at one end; a sequencing error may be responsible. The V and J genes are TRBV7-9 and TRBJ1-1; D remains unclear. The CDR3 is 16 amino acids. The germline V gene encodes CDR1 SEHNR and CDR2 FQNEAQ (reference sequence). CDR3: CASSQDHGRTDTEAFF. In DNA, the CDR3 is TGCGCCAGCAGCCAAGATCACGGCAGGACGGACACTGAAGCTTTCTTT.

The genes are TRBV6-5 and TRBJ2-3; D possibly corresponds to TRBD2 (6 bases). V was cut by 0 bases and J by 2 bases, with 12 bases left in between. The CDR3 contains 16 residues. Germline CDR1 is MNHEY and CDR2 is SVGAGI. The CDR3 DNA reads TGTGCCAGCAGTTACTCGACGGGACTTTCCACAGATACGCAGTATTTT. This encodes CASSYSTGLSTDTQYF.

J is TRBJ1-2 and V is TRBV5-5, with a possible D match to TRBD1 (5 bases). Germline CDR1 reads SGHKS; CDR2 reads YYEKEE (reference sequence). CDR3 length: 14 amino acids. The V and J ends lost 4 bases and 1 base respectively, with 11 bases between them. For the CDR3, the DNA is TGTGCCAGCAGCGTCGCGGGGCGTAACTATGGCTACACCTTC. Translated, it gives CASSVAGRNYGYTF.

The chain joins TRBV9 to TRBJ2-3, with D possibly being TRBD1 (5 bases). The germline V and J ends were trimmed by 0 bases and 3 bases, with 8 bases remaining between them. This CDR3 comprises 14 residues. Germline CDR1 is SGDLS and CDR2 is YYNGEE. As DNA, the CDR3 is TGTGCCAGCAGCGTAGACCAGGGTACAGATACGCAGTATTTT. Its translation: CASSVDQGTDTQYF.

The chain recombines TRBV6-5 with TRBJ2-5, with TRBD2 matching over 9 bases. This CDR3 comprises 14 residues. V gave up 3 bases and J gave up 5 bases; unmatched junction bases: 4. Looked up from germline, CDR1 is MNHEY and CDR2 is SVGAGI. The CDR3 region is CASSYGSGSETQYF. As DNA, the CDR3 is TGTGCCAGCAGTTATGGTAGCGGGAGTGAGACCCAGTACTTC.

This clone was detected only once. The chain recombines TRBV29-1 with TRBJ2-3; 9 bases are a match to TRBD2. The germline CDR1 and CDR2 sequences are SQVTM and ANQGSEA. The CDR3 totals 15 residues. V lost 3 bases to trimming and J lost 0 bases; unmatched junction nucleotides: 4. For the CDR3, the DNA is TGCAGCGTTGACTCCAGCGGGGGGAGCACAGATACGCAGTATTTT. Translated, it gives CSVDSSGGSTDTQYF.

The chain joins TRBV6-1 to TRBJ2-7; TRBD1 aligns across 8 bases. This CDR3 is built from 15 residues. The germline V gene encodes CDR1 MNHNS and CDR2 SASEGT. Germline trimming cut 3 bases from V and 2 bases from J; bases unmatched to any gene: 6. The CDR3 spells CASSEPGQATYEQYF. CDR3 bases: TGTGCCAGCAGTGAGCCGGGACAGGCGACCTACGAGCAGTACTTC.

V gene TRBV19 combines with J gene TRBJ1-5; TRBD1 matches 8 bases. J lost 4 bases, V lost 0 bases, and 2 bases had no gene match. Germline CDR1 reads LNHDA; CDR2 reads SQIVND (reference sequence). The CDR3 runs to 15 residues. CDR3 sequence (DNA): TGTGCCAGTAGTATAGACACAGGGGGAAATCAGCCCCAGCATTTT. Residues: CASSIDTGGNQPQHF.

This chain joins TRBV7-3 and TRBJ2-2; D is unresolved. The CDR3 totals 13 residues. Germline values: CDR1 SGHTA, CDR2 FQGTGA. Trimming pared 6 bases from V and 6 bases from J, leaving 11 bases between. The CDR3 protein is CASSQVFSGELFF. CDR3 nucleotide sequence: TGTGCCAGCAGTCAGGTCTTTTCCGGGGAGCTGTTTTTT.

V gene TRBV7-2 combines with J gene TRBJ1-4; D not resolved. This CDR3 is 15 amino acids long. V lost 6 bases to trimming and J lost 0 bases, with 11 bases between them. CDR1 SGHTA and CDR2 FQGNSA come from the germline V gene. In DNA, the CDR3 is TGTGCCAGCAGTTCGACCGGGACAACTAATGAAAAACTGTTTTTT. It yields the protein CASSSTGTTNEKLFF.